This T cell receptor (beta chain) was captured by sequencing in a study of blood T cell repertoires in COVID-19 (dated by TCRdb to about 2020). With regard to the full study: Samples covering the acute and convalescent phases of COVID-19 were provided by collaborators in the United States, Italy and Spain. A de-identified subject ID, COVID-19 status, age in years and sex were almost always included in the sample metadata. The repertoires were released in a freely available public database meant as a resource for research on the immune response to SARS-CoV-2. Where available, HLA class I and class II types were obtained from metadata supplied by the sample provider rather than from assay-based typing. The prospective study material was composed of cDNA or gDNA derived from T cells, B-cell-depleted T cells, or PBMCs. Samples were obtained from the ongoing ImmuneRACE study (first 160 participants) and from some 1,300 subjects provided by 6 global collaborators. Deeply sampled blood TCRbeta repertoires from subjects exposed to, actively infected with, or recovered from COVID-19 were included in the dataset. Study-wide conclusions, independent of this receptor: How much clinical and demographic metadata was included differed by source and by participant, and the metadata was provided uncurated.

This clone was recorded a few times. Which antigen it targets is not known. It has no much larger one-base neighbor in the sample; base qualities were not kept. V is pruned by 6 bases and J by 9 bases, leaving 8 bases of the junction without a gene match. The germline V gene (reference sequence) specifies MNHNY as CDR1 and SVGAGI as CDR2. Measured from the cysteine to the phenylalanine, the CDR3 is 14 residues long. Only CDR3 DNA remains: 42 bases, in frame from the first base. TCRbeta CDR3 regions were amplified from genomic DNA by means of the immunoSEQ Assay, a bias-controlled multiplex PCR. The original pipeline was this. Nucleated cell counts per sample were estimated from amplification of reference gene primers within the assay. To quantify the absolute abundance of each unique TCRbeta CDR3 rearrangement, sequence reads were collapsed and filtered. Productive Simpson clonality was computed per sample as the square root of Simpson's diversity index over productive rearrangements. What TCRdb holds here is the immuneACCESS table cut down to in-frame rearrangements. Part of the clones is not present; checked against another copy, under half of the missing clones reflect an unresolved V gene, and the others are unexplained. V and J calls and clone size follow that table, whereas D and trimming were derived from the DNA. The sample profile shows fewer than 50,000 clones; over 80% of them were found once. The top ten clonotypes cover around 5% of the sample.

Each collaborating institution followed its own protocols to collect whole blood in K2EDTA tubes. For TCRbeta analysis, collaborators shipped samples in one of three forms: frozen whole blood, isolated PBMCs, or DNA extracted from either of those sample types. The TCR originated in a man aged 45-60 years with active COVID-19. This sequence uses TRBV6-6 and TRBJ1-6, and 7 junction bases match TRBD1. Sequenced: peripheral blood. DNA sequence: TGTGCCAGCAGCCCCGGGACAGTATCTTCACCCCTCCACTTT. Its protein is CASSPGTVSSPLHF.